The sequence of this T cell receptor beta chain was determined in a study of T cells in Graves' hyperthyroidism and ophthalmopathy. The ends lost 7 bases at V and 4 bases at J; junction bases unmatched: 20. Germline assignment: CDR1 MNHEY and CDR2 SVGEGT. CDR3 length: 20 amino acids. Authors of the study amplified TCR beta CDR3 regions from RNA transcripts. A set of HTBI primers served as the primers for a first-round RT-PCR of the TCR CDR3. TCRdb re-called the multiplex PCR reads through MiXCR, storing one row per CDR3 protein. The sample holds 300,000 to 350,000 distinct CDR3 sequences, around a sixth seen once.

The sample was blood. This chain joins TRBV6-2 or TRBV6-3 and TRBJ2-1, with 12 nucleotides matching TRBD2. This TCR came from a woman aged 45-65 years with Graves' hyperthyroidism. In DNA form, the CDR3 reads TGTGCCAGCAAGATGATCAGGGGGAAGACTAGCGGGGGACGGTACAATGAGCAGTTCTTC. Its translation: CASKMIRGKTSGGRYNEQFF.